The clone carrying this TCR beta chain was observed a handful of times. Antigen unknown. CDR1 is MNHNS and CDR2 is SASEGT in the germline V gene. V was shortened by 9 bases and J by 6 bases, with 12 bases between the two germline ends. The CDR3 totals 12 residues. The data originate from a study of cytomegalovirus exposure and HLA in healthy donors. Study-wide points: It was likely that a cluster of highly shared sequence variants was a sequencing artifact. In a later analysis, donors in an Asian-associated ancestry cluster reportedly had fewer N-insertions in productive TCRs than the cohort mean.

The PCR employed 60 Vbeta primers together with 13 Jbeta primers. Data came from immunoSEQ multiplex PCR; TCRdb stores just in-frame clones and leaves some out. The data show about 150,000 clones, approximately 80% seen once. The specimen was PBMCs. The chain is built from TRBV6-1 and TRBJ1-3; TRBD1 might be the D (6 bases). The source is a male donor in good health and CMV-seropositive. DNA of the CDR3: TGTGCCAGTACAGGGTATGAAAACACCATATATTTT. This gives the protein CASTGYENTIYF.